This TCR beta chain derives from a study of cytomegalovirus exposure and HLA in healthy donors. Study at large: Early release data held around 82 million unique TCRs from HLA-typed donors.

As for the donors, each was a healthy bone marrow donor. Unmatched junction bases numbered 13, after V lost 6 bases and J lost 7 bases. This CDR3 spans 16 amino acids. Looked up from germline, CDR1 is LNHDA and CDR2 is SQIVND (reference sequence). General study points: Apart from CMV serostatus, no immune exposure information was available.

In the PCR, 60 Vbeta and 13 Jbeta primers were used. How the authors handled the data: Later analysis identified around 85 million unique TCR beta chains, 9 million to 12 million shared. Data came from immunoSEQ multiplex PCR; TCRdb stores just in-frame clones and leaves some out. V and J calls and clone size are those listed in that table; D and trimming were worked out from the DNA. The top ten hold approximately 2.5% of the sample, which has about 170,000 clones, approximately 84% seen once. The table lists this clone with a count of one. The antigen remains undetermined. Sequences were obtained from PBMCs. The V gene is TRBV19, the J gene TRBJ2-1; 9 bases are shared with TRBD2. This clonotype was sampled from a young man in good health and CMV-seropositive. The CDR3: CASRNRGISGRNEQFF. For the CDR3, the DNA is TGTGCCAGTAGGAACCGTGGGATTAGCGGGAGAAATGAGCAGTTCTTC.